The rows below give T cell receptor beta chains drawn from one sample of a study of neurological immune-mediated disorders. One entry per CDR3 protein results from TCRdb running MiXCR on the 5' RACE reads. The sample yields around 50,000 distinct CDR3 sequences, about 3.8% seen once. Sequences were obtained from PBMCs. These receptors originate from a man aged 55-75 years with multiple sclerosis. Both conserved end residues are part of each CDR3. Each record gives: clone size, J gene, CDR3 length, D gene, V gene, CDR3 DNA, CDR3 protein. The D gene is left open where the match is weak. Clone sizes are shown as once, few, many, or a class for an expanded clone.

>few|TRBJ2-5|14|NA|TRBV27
TGTGCCAGCAGTTCCGCCATCTTACGAGAGACCCAGTACTTC
CASSSAILRETQYF
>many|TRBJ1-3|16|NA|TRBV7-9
TGTGCCAGCAGCTTCCCTCCCGGGGCTGGGGGAAACACCATATATTTT
CASSFPPGAGGNTIYF
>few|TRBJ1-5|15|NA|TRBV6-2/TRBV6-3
TGTGCCAGCAGCGGCCCCGGGGCTAGCAATCAGCCCCAGCATTTT
CASSGPGASNQPQHF
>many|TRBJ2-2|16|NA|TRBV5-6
TGTGCCAGCAGCTACCGCGGACCTCCGAACACCGGGGAGCTGTTTTTT
CASSYRGPPNTGELFF
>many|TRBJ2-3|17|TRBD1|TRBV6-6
TGTGCCAGCAGTCAGAAGGGACAGGTCACCAAATCAGATACGCAGTATTTT
CASSQKGQVTKSDTQYF
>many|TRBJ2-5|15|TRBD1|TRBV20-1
TGCAGTGCCAGTACCACACAGGGGGCGCGAGAGACCCAGTACTTC
CSASTTQGARETQYF
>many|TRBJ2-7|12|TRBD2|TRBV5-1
TGCGCCAGCGGGGGGGACGGATACGAGCAGTACTTC
CASGGDGYEQYF
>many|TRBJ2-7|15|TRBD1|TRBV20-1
TGCAGTGCTACTAACACCGGGACAGGGGGCTCCGGGCAGTACTTC
CSATNTGTGGSGQYF
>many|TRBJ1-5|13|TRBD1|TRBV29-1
TGCAGCGCCGGGACAGGGGTGAATCAGCCCCAGCATTTT
CSAGTGVNQPQHF
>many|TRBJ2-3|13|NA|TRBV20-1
TGCAGTGCCTACTATGGGAACACAGATACGCAGTATTTT
CSAYYGNTDTQYF
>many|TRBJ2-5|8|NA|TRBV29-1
TGCAGCGTTGAAGACCAGTACTTC
CSVEDQYF
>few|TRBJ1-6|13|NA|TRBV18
TGTGCCAGCTCACCAGCCAGGAATTCACCCCTCCACTTT
CASSPARNSPLHF
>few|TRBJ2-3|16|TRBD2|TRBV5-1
TGCGCCAGCAGCTTGGCCAAGACTAGCGGCACAGATACGCAGTATTTT
CASSLAKTSGTDTQYF